Listed here are 24 T cell receptor beta chains from one sample, sequenced in a study of blood T cells in healthy people across ages. Together with a sample-barcoded 5' primer, a J-beta primer mix was included in a second PCR lasting 7 to 11 cycles. TCRdb independently ran MiXCR on the 5' RACE reads; one entry per CDR3 protein. The profile shows more than 1,000,000 distinct CDR3 sequences, about 23% of them singletons. These sequences were also reported in another study, on T cells of mothers and their children.

Sequenced material: blood. The receptors originated from a girl between 2 and 10 years old in good health.

This clonotype appeared a few times. The CDR3 protein is CASSLGVLPSDGYTF. The CDR3 nucleotides read TGCGCCAGCAGCTTGGGGGTCCTCCCCTCTGACGGCTACACCTTC. The rearrangement uses TRBV5-1 and TRBJ1-2; D ambiguous. V lost 0 bases, J lost 8 bases, and 17 bases lay in between. CDR1 is SGHRS and CDR2 is YFSETQ in the germline V gene. The CDR3 covers 15 residues.

This clonotype was detected a few times. V gene TRBV20-1 combines with J gene TRBJ2-7, with D possibly being TRBD2 (6 bases). CDR1 DFQATT and CDR2 SNEGSKA come from the germline V gene (reference sequence). This CDR3 is 14 amino acids long. V lost 6 bases to trimming and J lost 1 base, with 16 bases between them. In DNA form, the CDR3 reads TGCAGTGCCCAGAGTGGAGGGGATTCCTACGAGCAGTACTTC. The encoded protein is CSAQSGGDSYEQYF.

V gene TRBV12-3 or TRBV12-4 combines with J gene TRBJ2-7; no definite D call. The CDR3 totals 14 residues. Trimming stripped 6 bases from V and 5 bases from J, with 17 bases between. The CDR3 here is CASRTGGVYDEQYF. In nucleotides, the CDR3 is TGTGCCAGCAGGACCGGTGGTGTCTACGACGAGCAGTACTTC.

This clonotype was recorded a few times. The chain links TRBV7-6 to TRBJ1-2; D call uncertain. CDR3 length: 14 amino acids. Germline V gives CDR1 SGHVS, CDR2 FNYEAQ. The V end lost 5 bases, the J end lost 4 bases, and 14 bases lay between the germline ends. The DNA of the CDR3 is TGTGCCAGCAGCCCAGAGACACCAGCCTATGGCTACACCTTC. Protein product: CASSPETPAYGYTF.

The chain links TRBV7-2 to TRBJ1-4; a weak D match, TRBD1 (5 bases). The CDR3 length is 16 residues. Trimming took 1 base from V and 5 from J, leaving 14 bases between them. Germline CDR1 and CDR2: SGHTA and FQGNSA. The CDR3 sequence: CASSLVDRQINEKLFF. The CDR3, as DNA: TGTGCCAGCAGCTTAGTAGACCGACAGATAAATGAAAAACTGTTTTTT.

The sample holds a few counts of this clonotype. A junction boundary mismatches the germline segment, possibly from a read error. The V gene is TRBV7-7, the J gene TRBJ2-3; D is ambiguous. Germline CDR1 is SSHAT and CDR2 is FNYEAQ (reference sequence). The CDR3 has 14 residues. The CDR3 reads CASSQSVSTDTQYF. CDR3 DNA: TGTGCTAGCAGCCAAAGCGTCAGCACAGATACGCAGTATTTT.

The table lists this clonotype with a few counts. The chain has TRBV6-2 or TRBV6-3 and TRBJ2-7; maybe TRBD1 (5 bases). V lost 6 bases to trimming and J lost 4 bases, with 13 bases between them. The germline gives CDR1 MNHEY, CDR2 SVGEGT. CDR3 size: 13 residues. The CDR3 loop is CASRPDSKYEQYF. The CDR3 DNA reads TGTGCCAGCAGACCTGACAGTAAATACGAGCAGTACTTC.

This clonotype was seen more than once but under ten times. This sequence joins TRBV27 and TRBJ1-5, with TRBD1 as a possible D gene (5 bases). The CDR3 extends over 14 amino acids. V lost 5 bases, J lost 3 bases, and 11 bases lay in between. Germline lookup yields CDR1 MNHEY and CDR2 SMNVEV (reference sequence). The DNA for the CDR3 is TGTGCCAGCAGTCCGGACAAACCCAATCAGCCCCAGCATTTT. Residues: CASSPDKPNQPQHF.

As concerns this clonotype: A single base separates this from a much larger clone, so it may be a read error. This chain joins TRBV7-2 and TRBJ1-1; 7 nucleotides agree with TRBD1. Trimming at V came to 6 bases and at J to 1 base, leaving 2 bases not matched to a gene. The germline CDR1 and CDR2 sequences are SGHTA and FQGNSA. CDR3 length equals 13 residues. CDR3 in DNA: TGTGCCAGCAGGGGACAGAGGAACACTGAAGCTTTCTTT. Its protein product is CASRGQRNTEAFF.

Only a few counts were recorded for this clonotype. The chain has TRBV27 and TRBJ2-7, with 8 nucleotides matching TRBD2. With V trimmed by 2 bases and J by 9 bases, 12 bases remained unmatched. This CDR3 is 15 amino acids long. CDR1 and CDR2 from the germline V gene are MNHEY and SMNVEV (reference sequence). The CDR3 DNA follows: TGTGCCAGCAGTTTACCGGGAGGGCCAGCATGTGGGCAGTACTTC. Translation: CASSLPGGPACGQYF.

This clonotype occurred a few times. V and J are TRBV28 and TRBJ1-5, with D possibly being TRBD1 (5 bases). The CDR3 contains 15 residues. Trimming stripped 6 bases from V and 1 base from J, with 13 bases between. Germline lookup yields CDR1 MDHEN and CDR2 SYDVKM. Here the CDR3 reads CASSFSGGSNQPQHF. As DNA, the CDR3 is TGTGCCAGCAGCTTTTCGGGGGGGAGCAATCAGCCCCAGCATTTT.

The rearrangement uses TRBV28 and TRBJ2-7; 7 bases align to TRBD2. CDR3 length: 14 residues. V shed 2 bases and J 4 bases; nucleotides not matched to a gene: 5. Germline CDR1 reads MDHEN; CDR2 reads SYDVKM. CDR3 in amino acids: CASSLASGDYEQYF. The CDR3 bases are TGTGCCAGCAGTTTAGCTAGCGGAGATTACGAGCAGTACTTC.

This clonotype was observed a few times. The chain carries TRBV28 and TRBJ2-1; 7 bases are shared with TRBD2. There are 15 residues in the CDR3. Germline V CDR1 and CDR2: MDHEN, SYDVKM. The junction had 6 bases not matched to a gene; V was cut back by 4 bases and J by 3 bases. The CDR3 region has the DNA TGTGCCAGCAGTTGGGGCGGGAGTAACTACAATGAGCAGTTCTTC. This sequence encodes CASSWGGSNYNEQFF.

The V and J genes are TRBV7-3 and TRBJ2-3; D is undetermined. The germline V gene encodes CDR1 SGHTA and CDR2 FQGTGA. CDR3 length: 15 residues. The V and J ends lost 2 bases and 2 bases respectively, with 11 bases between them. The CDR3 DNA reads as TGTGCCAGCAGCTTAGGGGATCCTTTCACAGATACGCAGTATTTT. Translation: CASSLGDPFTDTQYF.

This clonotype appeared a few times. The chain uses TRBV7-8 and TRBJ2-1; 9 bases map to TRBD2. There are 15 residues in the CDR3. The germline V gene encodes CDR1 SGHVS and CDR2 FQNEAQ. V lost 5 bases, J lost 10 bases, and 12 bases stayed unmatched. The chain's CDR3 is CASSHPGTSTGEQFF. As DNA, the CDR3 is TGTGCCAGCAGCCACCCGGGGACTAGCACGGGAGAGCAGTTCTTC. Using reference TRBV7-8 and TRBJ2-1 for the parts outside the CDR3, the full variable domain is GAGVSQSPRYKVAKRGQDVALRCDPISGHVSLFWYQQALGQGPEFLTYFQNEAQLDKSGLPSDRFFAERPEGSVSTLKIQRTQQEDSAVYLCASSHPGTSTGEQFFGPGTRLTVL.

The sample holds a few counts of this clonotype. The chain carries TRBV19 and TRBJ2-5; D perhaps matches TRBD2 (6 bases). The DNA end lines up better with TRBJ2-7; the J call may be wrong. CDR1 and CDR2 (germline): LNHDA, SQIVND (reference sequence). The CDR3 contains 14 residues. In DNA, the CDR3 is TGTGCCAGTACGTTGGGGGGAGTTGGAAACGAGCAGTACTTC. It encodes CASTLGGVGNEQYF.

The chain recombines TRBV20-1 with TRBJ2-7, with 10 bases identical to TRBD2. This CDR3 contains 15 residues. Per the germline V gene, CDR1 is DFQATT and CDR2 is SNEGSKA (reference sequence). The V and J ends lost 0 bases and 3 bases, in that order; junction bases with no gene match: 5. Here the CDR3 DNA reads TGCAGTGCTAGAGATACTAGCGGGAAAGGCTACGAGCAGTACTTC. Residues: CSARDTSGKGYEQYF.

A few counts support this clonotype. V and J are TRBV7-2 and TRBJ2-3; 7 bases are a match to TRBD1. The V and J ends lost 5 bases and 11 bases, in that order; junction bases with no gene match: 13. Germline V gene sequence: CDR1 SGHTA, CDR2 FQGNSA. The CDR3 has 14 residues. The CDR3: CASSLQTTGVGQYF. The CDR3 region has the DNA TGTGCCAGCAGCCTACAAACTACAGGGGTCGGGCAGTATTTT.

This chain links TRBV5-1 with TRBJ2-7; D is perhaps TRBD1 (5 bases). The CDR3 is 14 amino acids. With 4 bases removed from V and 7 bases from J, the gap between germline ends came to 18 bases. The V gene's germline CDR1 is SGHRS and CDR2 YFSETQ. The CDR3 is CASSPDSTYEEQYF. The DNA of the CDR3 is TGCGCCAGCAGCCCCGACAGTACCTACGAGGAGCAGTACTTC.

This chain joins TRBV15 and TRBJ1-1; D unclear. V was pared by 5 bases and J by 1 base, with 23 bases between. The V gene's germline CDR1 is LNHNV and CDR2 YYDKDF (reference sequence). This CDR3 has 18 amino acids. The CDR3 is CATSARGNSALRNTEAFF. CDR3 coding DNA: TGTGCCACCAGCGCTAGAGGGAACAGTGCCCTTAGGAACACTGAAGCTTTCTTT.

This clonotype occurred many times. V and J are TRBV6-1 and TRBJ2-1, with D maybe TRBD2 (5 bases). V was cut by 4 bases and J by 6 bases, with 7 bases left in between. CDR1 is MNHNS, CDR2 SASEGT, per germline. This CDR3 comprises 12 residues. The CDR3 loop reads CASSGTVNEQFF. The CDR3 DNA follows: TGTGCCAGCAGTGGGACTGTCAATGAGCAGTTCTTC.

This chain uses TRBV12-3 or TRBV12-4 with TRBJ2-7; D not certain. There are 14 residues in the CDR3. V was shortened by 0 bases and J by 3 bases, with 9 bases between the two germline ends. DNA for the CDR3: TGTGCCAGCAGTTTAGCGGTAACTGTCTACGAGCAGTACTTC. It specifies CASSLAVTVYEQYF.

The CDR3, as DNA: TGTGCCAGCAGCCCTCATGGGGGGCCCATGAACGAGCAGTACTTC. Its protein is CASSPHGGPMNEQYF. This rearrangement joins TRBV7-6 to TRBJ2-7, with D tentatively TRBD1 or TRBD2 (6 bases each). The V gene's germline CDR1 is SGHVS and CDR2 FNYEAQ. The V end was cut by 5 bases, the J end by 5 bases, with 19 bases between. CDR3 length equals 15 residues.

This clonotype has just a few counts. The CDR3: CASSVGVKGRAEAFF. The DNA of the CDR3 is TGTGCCAGCAGCGTTGGGGTCAAGGGGAGAGCTGAAGCTTTCTTT. The V gene is TRBV9, the J gene TRBJ1-1, with D possibly matching TRBD1 (5 bases). CDR3 length: 15 residues. Germline-derived CDR1 and CDR2 are SGDLS and YYNGEE. The germline V and J ends were trimmed by 2 bases and 6 bases, with 17 bases remaining between them.